The clone carrying this T cell receptor beta chain came up many times. The antigen is undetermined. Amplification of TCR beta CDR3 regions was performed using RNA transcripts as template. Using the HTBI primer set, a first-round RT-PCR was run on the TCR CDR3. TCRdb passed the multiplex PCR reads through MiXCR, listing each CDR3 protein once. The sample comprises hundreds of thousands of distinct CDR3 sequences, approximately 15% of which are singletons, and roughly 7.7% rests with the top ten. The sample belongs to a study of T cells in Graves' hyperthyroidism and ophthalmopathy. Study-level points and caveats: Blood also showed most of the thyroid clonotypes that were expanded above 0.001.

Trimming stripped 3 bases from V and 2 bases from J, with 8 bases between. Germline V CDR1 and CDR2: DFQATT, SNEGSKA (reference sequence). The CDR3 totals 12 residues. This receptor was identified in a woman aged 18-29 years with Graves' hyperthyroidism. The rearrangement links TRBV20-1 to TRBJ2-7; TRBD1 is a possible D gene (6 bases). The sequencing input was blood. CDR3 protein: CSASKGAYEQYF. CDR3 sequence (DNA): TGCAGTGCTAGCAAGGGGGCCTACGAGCAGTACTTC.